Following are 24 T cell receptor beta chains from one sample sequenced in a study of control samples from healthy donors and cancer patients. Method: immunoSEQ multiplex PCR; TCRdb's copy keeps in-frame clones and lacks some. The data contain 90,000 or so clones, roughly nine tenths of them singletons. The specimen sequenced was blood. These receptors originate from a woman between 65 and 79 years old in good health.

This chain joins TRBV9 and TRBJ2-3, with D possibly matching TRBD2 (6 bases). In germline, CDR1 is SGDLS, CDR2 YYNGEE. Trimming removed 4 bases from V and 2 bases from J, with 20 bases in between. The CDR3 consists of 17 residues. For the CDR3, the DNA is TGTGCCAGCAGCCAATCGGGTGGCGGGACCCCCACAGATACGCAGTATTTT. As protein: CASSQSGGGTPTDTQYF.

This rearrangement joins TRBV5-1 to TRBJ1-2, with D unclear. Trimming stripped 4 bases from V and 4 bases from J, with 20 bases between. Germline V gene lookup returns CDR1 SGHRS and CDR2 YFSETQ. There are 16 residues in the CDR3. CDR3: CASSPQPQTGIYGYTF. CDR3 coding DNA: TGCGCCAGCAGCCCGCAACCACAGACGGGAATCTATGGCTACACCTTC.

The chain joins TRBV7-2 to TRBJ1-2, with TRBD1 matching 9 bases. Germline V gives CDR1 SGHTA, CDR2 FQGNSA. The CDR3 has 15 residues. The trim removed 2 bases at V and 8 bases at J, leaving 9 bases unmatched. This CDR3 reads CASSLPGGTGYGYTF. CDR3 sequence (DNA): TGTGCCAGCAGCTTACCAGGGGGGACAGGGTACGGCTACACCTTC. Based on the CDR3 plus reference TRBV7-2 and TRBJ1-2, the full variable domain is GAGVSQSPSNKVTEKGKDVELRCDPISGHTALYWYRQSLGQGLEFLIYFQGNSAPDKSGLPSDRFSAERTGGSVSTLTIQRTQQEDSAVYLCASSLPGGTGYGYTFGSGTRLTVV.

The chain carries TRBV4-3 and TRBJ2-7; a possible D gene is TRBD1 (5 bases). This CDR3 is built from 13 residues. The V and J ends lost 4 bases and 1 base respectively, with 8 bases between them. Germline V CDR1 and CDR2: LGHNA, YSLEER. DNA for the CDR3: TGCGCCAGCAGCCGCACAGGATCCTACGAGCAGTACTTC. The encoded protein is CASSRTGSYEQYF.

This chain connects TRBV7-2 to TRBJ2-7, with 11 nucleotides matching TRBD2. Per germline, CDR1 SGHTA and CDR2 FQGNSA. V dropped 5 bases and J dropped 4; count of bases not matched to a gene: 7. This CDR3 has 15 amino acids. CDR3 coding DNA: TGTGCCAGCAGCCCCCCGACTAGCGGGAAATACGAGCAGTACTTC. It codes for CASSPPTSGKYEQYF.

The chain is built from TRBV9 and TRBJ1-2, with D possibly TRBD1 on 6 matching bases. From germline, CDR1 is SGDLS and CDR2 YYNGEE. Trimming stripped 4 bases from V and 6 bases from J, with 13 bases between. CDR3 size: 13 residues. As DNA, the CDR3 is TGTGCCAGCAGCCCGTGGACAGCAGATGGCTACACCTTC. This codes for CASSPWTADGYTF.

With respect to this clone: This CDR3 is also generated by other DNA sequences in the sample. The chain is built from TRBV18 and TRBJ2-7, with 11 bases lining up with TRBD1. Germline V gene data show CDR1 as KGHSH and CDR2 as LQKENI. The CDR3 runs 15 residues. V shed 3 bases, J shed 0 bases, and the junction held 1 base outside the gene matches. The CDR3 loop reads CASSPGTGGSYEQYF. The CDR3 nucleotides read TGTGCCAGCTCACCCGGGACAGGGGGCTCCTACGAGCAGTACTTC.

This clone turned up a few times. The V call is TRBV6-1, the J call TRBJ2-1; D ambiguous. Germline V gene lookup returns CDR1 MNHNS and CDR2 SASEGT. This CDR3 has 14 amino acids. The V and J ends lost 0 bases and 4 bases respectively, with 7 bases between them. This chain's CDR3 is CASSEAQEYNEQFF. DNA for the CDR3: TGTGCCAGCAGTGAAGCGCAGGAATACAATGAGCAGTTCTTC.

The chain couples TRBV5-1 to TRBJ1-4, with 7 bases matching TRBD1. This CDR3 has 18 residues. J was trimmed by 2 bases and V by 2 bases; bases with no gene match: 12. Germline assignment: CDR1 SGHRS and CDR2 YFSETQ. The CDR3: CASSFGSRTGGTNEKLFF. The CDR3 DNA reads TGCGCCAGCAGCTTTGGGAGTCGGACAGGCGGGACTAATGAAAAACTGTTTTTT.

The table lists this clone with a count of one. In DNA form, the CDR3 reads TGTGCCAGTAGTACTGGGGGGGCCTCGGAGACCCAGTACTTC. Amino acid sequence: CASSTGGASETQYF. The chain has TRBV19 and TRBJ2-5, with D possibly TRBD2 on 7 matching bases. This CDR3 region has 14 residues. Deletions cut 4 bases from V and 5 bases from J, with 14 bases between. Germline V lookup: CDR1 LNHDA, CDR2 SQIVND (reference sequence).

The chain links TRBV10-1 to TRBJ2-2; 12 bases are shared with TRBD1. This CDR3 region has 14 residues. The germline V gene has CDR1 WNHNN and CDR2 SYGVQD (reference sequence). J lost 5 bases, V lost 6 bases, and 1 base had no gene match. The CDR3 reads CASRGQGATGELFF. CDR3 nucleotide sequence: TGCGCCAGCAGGGGACAGGGGGCGACCGGGGAGCTGTTTTTT.

This clone was observed a few times. The chain couples TRBV6-5 to TRBJ1-1; TRBD1 agrees at 7 bases. Germline CDR1 is MNHEY and CDR2 is SVGAGI. J gave up 7 bases and V 4 bases, and 12 bases lay outside the gene matches. This CDR3 comprises 15 residues. Written as DNA, the CDR3 is TGTGCCAGCAGTTCCTCACCGACAGGGACCTTTGAAGCTTTCTTT. This encodes CASSSSPTGTFEAFF.

The V and J genes are TRBV6-5 and TRBJ1-5; maybe TRBD1 (6 bases). CDR3 size: 11 residues. Per germline, CDR1 MNHEY and CDR2 SVGAGI. The V end was cut by 8 bases, the J end by 7 bases, with 9 bases between. The CDR3 bases are TGTGCCAGCGAGGGGGAGCAGCCCCAGCATTTT. It encodes CASEGEQPQHF.

The V call is TRBV2, the J call TRBJ1-1; the D gene is possibly TRBD1 (5 bases). V dropped 6 bases and J dropped 1 base, with 9 bases sitting between them. The germline V gene has CDR1 SNHLY and CDR2 FYNNEI. CDR3 length: 13 amino acids. The DNA of the CDR3 is TGTGCCAGCAGACTCAGGGAGAACACTGAAGCTTTCTTT. It specifies CASRLRENTEAFF.

V is TRBV5-4 and J is TRBJ1-1; D is ambiguous. V was trimmed by 4 bases and J by 1 base, leaving 17 bases between them. The length of the CDR3 is 16 residues. Germline values: CDR1 SGHNT, CDR2 YYREEE (reference sequence). The CDR3: CASSPSFRTTNTEAFF. In DNA, the CDR3 is TGTGCCAGCAGCCCCTCGTTCCGGACTACGAACACTGAAGCTTTCTTT.

The chain joins TRBV2 to TRBJ2-3; 14 bases are a match to TRBD2. J lost 2 bases, V lost 6 bases, and 10 bases had no gene match. Germline assignment: CDR1 SNHLY and CDR2 FYNNEI. This CDR3 spans 18 amino acids. CDR3 DNA sequence: TGTGCCAGCAGCCACCCCGAGACTAGCGGGAGGGACACAGATACGCAGTATTTT. This encodes CASSHPETSGRDTDTQYF.

This chain uses TRBV7-2 with TRBJ2-7; D uncertain. V was clipped by 6 bases and J by 3 bases, with 21 bases between them. Germline V gene sequence: CDR1 SGHTA, CDR2 FQGNSA. CDR3 length equals 16 residues. CDR3: CASSIGRTMIRYEQYF. The CDR3 DNA reads as TGTGCCAGCAGTATAGGACGCACGATGATCCGCTACGAGCAGTACTTC.

The CDR3 region is CASSSIDPYRTDTQYF. CDR3 coding DNA: TGTGCCAGCAGTTCCATCGACCCTTACCGCACAGATACGCAGTATTTT. The chain links TRBV27 to TRBJ2-3; D unclear. V dropped 4 bases and J dropped 1 base, with 15 bases sitting between them. This CDR3 is built from 16 residues. CDR1 is MNHEY and CDR2 is SMNVEV in the germline V gene (reference sequence).

The chain couples TRBV12-3 or TRBV12-4 to TRBJ1-2, with D tentatively TRBD1 (5 bases). The CDR3 loop spans 11 amino acids. The ends were cut back, 5 bases at V and 6 bases at J, with 7 bases in the middle. The CDR3 is CASSIRDGYTF. The DNA for the CDR3 is TGTGCCAGCAGTATCAGGGATGGCTACACCTTC.

V and J are TRBV11-2 and TRBJ2-7; D remains ambiguous. Trimming shortened V by 5 bases and J by 7 bases, and 9 bases separated the two germline ends. Germline lookup yields CDR1 SGHAT and CDR2 FQNNGV. This CDR3 has 11 residues. The CDR3 nucleotides read TGTGCCAGCAGCAAAAGACGAGAGCAGTACTTC. It specifies CASSKRREQYF. Using reference TRBV11-2 and TRBJ2-7 for the parts outside the CDR3, the full variable domain is EAGVAQSPRYKIIEKRQSVAFWCNPISGHATLYWYQQILGQGPKLLIQFQNNGVVDDSQLPKDRFSAERLKGVDSTLKIQPAKLEDSAVYLCASSKRREQYFGPGTRLTVT.

The chain employs TRBV6-1 and TRBJ1-5; 7 nucleotides line up with TRBD1. Trimming at V came to 2 bases and at J to 6 bases, leaving 19 bases not matched to a gene. There are 19 residues in the CDR3. Looked up from germline, CDR1 is MNHNS and CDR2 is SASEGT. The CDR3 coding sequence is TGTGCCAGCAGTGAACCGTCAGGAGGGGAGGGGGCAATGGCTCAGCCCCAGCATTTT. The encoded protein is CASSEPSGGEGAMAQPQHF.

The gene calls are TRBV10-3 and TRBJ1-3; 8 bases align to TRBD1. Unmatched junction bases numbered 9, after V lost 8 bases and J lost 0 bases. The CDR3 totals 16 residues. CDR1 is ENHRY and CDR2 is SYGVKD in the germline V gene. CDR3 residues: CAIGGQGLTSGNTIYF. CDR3 in DNA: TGTGCCATCGGTGGACAGGGTCTGACCTCTGGAAACACCATATATTTT.

In nucleotides, the CDR3 is TGTGCCAGTGGTGGGGGTGCGAACACCGGGGAGCTGTTTTTT. The encoded protein is CASGGGANTGELFF. This chain links TRBV19 with TRBJ2-2; D may be TRBD1 or TRBD2 (5 bases each). Germline V lookup: CDR1 LNHDA, CDR2 SQIVND (reference sequence). The CDR3 consists of 14 residues. The ends were cut back, 8 bases at V and 0 bases at J, with 10 bases in the middle.

The chain carries TRBV7-9 and TRBJ1-1, with 7 bases matching TRBD1. With 1 base clipped from V and 1 base from J, the junction kept 3 bases outside the gene matches. Per the germline V gene, CDR1 is SEHNR and CDR2 is FQNEAQ (reference sequence). The CDR3 runs 15 residues. CDR3 nucleotide sequence: TGTGCCAGCAGCTTAGGACAGGGTGCGAACACTGAAGCTTTCTTT. Encoded protein: CASSLGQGANTEAFF. The variable domain in full, completed from reference TRBV7-9 and TRBJ1-1, reads DTGVSQNPRHKITKRGQNVTFRCDPISEHNRLYWYRQTLGQGPEFLTYFQNEAQLEKSRLLSDRFSAERPKGSFSTLEIQRTEQGDSAMYLCASSLGQGANTEAFFGQGTRLTVV.